This record looks at one T cell receptor beta chain sequence and its context. Its antigen is not identified. The data belong to a study of T cell repertoires in cytomegalovirus infection. Using its own MiXCR run on the reads, TCRdb lists one record per CDR3 protein. The sample carries more than 650,000 distinct CDR3 sequences, approximately 34% recorded once. Study results and limitations: It was HLA-C-restricted CMV-specific TCR beta clonotypes that dominated the response ex vivo.

The CDR3 contains 16 residues. Germline V gene data show CDR1 as SGHVS and CDR2 as FQNEAQ. V dropped 1 base and J dropped 4; count of bases not matched to a gene: 7. The sample was PBMCs. This chain connects TRBV7-8 to TRBJ2-1; 7 positions agree with TRBD2. The clonotype was recovered from a human donor in good health (CMV status not recorded). Some clones in this sample may be carry-over from other donors' samples. CDR3 amino acids: CASSLEASGLYNEQFF. The CDR3 region has the DNA TGTGCCAGCAGCTTAGAGGCTAGCGGCCTTTACAATGAGCAGTTCTTC. Together with reference TRBV7-8 and TRBJ2-1, the CDR3 gives the full variable domain: GAGVSQSPRYKVAKRGQDVALRCDPISGHVSLFWYQQALGQGPEFLTYFQNEAQLDKSGLPSDRFFAERPEGSVSTLKIQRTQQEDSAVYLCASSLEASGLYNEQFFGPGTRLTVL.